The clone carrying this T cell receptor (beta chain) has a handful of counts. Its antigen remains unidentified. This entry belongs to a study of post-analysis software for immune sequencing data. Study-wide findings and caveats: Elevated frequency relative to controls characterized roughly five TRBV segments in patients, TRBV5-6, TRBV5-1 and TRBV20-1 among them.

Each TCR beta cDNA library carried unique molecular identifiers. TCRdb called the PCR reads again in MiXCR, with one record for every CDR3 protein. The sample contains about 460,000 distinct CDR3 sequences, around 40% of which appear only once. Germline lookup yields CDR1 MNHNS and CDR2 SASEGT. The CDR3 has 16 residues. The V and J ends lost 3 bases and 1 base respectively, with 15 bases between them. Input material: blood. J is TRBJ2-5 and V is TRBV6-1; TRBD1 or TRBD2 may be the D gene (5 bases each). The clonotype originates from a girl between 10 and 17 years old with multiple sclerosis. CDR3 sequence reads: CASSEGPWGSQETQYF. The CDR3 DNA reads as TGTGCCAGCAGTGAGGGACCCTGGGGCAGCCAAGAGACCCAGTACTTC.